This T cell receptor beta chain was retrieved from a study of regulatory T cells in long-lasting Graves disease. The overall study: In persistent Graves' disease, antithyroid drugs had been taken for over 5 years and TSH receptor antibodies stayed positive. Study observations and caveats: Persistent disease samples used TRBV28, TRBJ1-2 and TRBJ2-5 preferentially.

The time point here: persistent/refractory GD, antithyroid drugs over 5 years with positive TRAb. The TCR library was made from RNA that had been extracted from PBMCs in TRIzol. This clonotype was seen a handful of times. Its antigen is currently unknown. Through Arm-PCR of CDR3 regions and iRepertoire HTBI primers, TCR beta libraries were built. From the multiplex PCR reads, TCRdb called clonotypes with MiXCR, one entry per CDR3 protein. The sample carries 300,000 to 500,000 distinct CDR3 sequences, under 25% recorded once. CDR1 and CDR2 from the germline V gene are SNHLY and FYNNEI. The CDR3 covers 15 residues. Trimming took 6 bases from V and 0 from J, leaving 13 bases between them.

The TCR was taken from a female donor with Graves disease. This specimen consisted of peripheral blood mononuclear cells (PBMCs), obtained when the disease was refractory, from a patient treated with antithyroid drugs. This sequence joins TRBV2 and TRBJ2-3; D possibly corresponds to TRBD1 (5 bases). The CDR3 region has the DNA TGTGCCAGCAGGGATAGGGGAACTAGCACAGATACGCAGTATTTT. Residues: CASRDRGTSTDTQYF.